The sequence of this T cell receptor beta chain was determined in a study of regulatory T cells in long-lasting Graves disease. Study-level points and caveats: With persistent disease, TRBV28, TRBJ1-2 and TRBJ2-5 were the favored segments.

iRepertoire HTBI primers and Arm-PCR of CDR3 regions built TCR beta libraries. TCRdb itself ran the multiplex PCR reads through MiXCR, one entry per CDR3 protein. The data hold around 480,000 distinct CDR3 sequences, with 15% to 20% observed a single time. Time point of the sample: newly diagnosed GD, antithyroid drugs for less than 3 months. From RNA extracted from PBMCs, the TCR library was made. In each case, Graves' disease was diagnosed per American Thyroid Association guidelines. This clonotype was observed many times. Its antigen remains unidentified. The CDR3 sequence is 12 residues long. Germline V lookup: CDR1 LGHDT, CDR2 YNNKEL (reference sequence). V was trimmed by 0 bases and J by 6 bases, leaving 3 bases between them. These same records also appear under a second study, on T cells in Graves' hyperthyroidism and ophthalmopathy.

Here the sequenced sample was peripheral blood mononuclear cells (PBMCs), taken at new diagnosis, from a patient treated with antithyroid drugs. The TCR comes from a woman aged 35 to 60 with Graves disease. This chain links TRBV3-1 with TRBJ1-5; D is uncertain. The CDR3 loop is CASSQDRQPQHF. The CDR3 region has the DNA TGTGCCAGCAGCCAAGATCGTCAGCCCCAGCATTTT.